This TCR beta chain was retrieved from a study of blood T cell repertoires in COVID-19. Germline CDR1 is LGHNA and CDR2 is YNFKEQ. V lost 8 bases, J lost 0 bases, and 6 bases stayed unmatched. The CDR3 covers 15 residues. Authors' methods: Estimation of nucleated cell counts relied on the amplification of reference gene primers. Sequenced by immunoSEQ multiplex PCR; TCRdb stores in-frame clones only, minus some. The V and J calls and clone size come from that table; D and trimming were worked out from the DNA. The sample lists some 170,000 clones, approximately 80% occurring once. The chain carries TRBV4-2 and TRBJ2-5, with 10 bases matching TRBD1. Sequenced material: peripheral blood. The clonotype was recovered from a woman in her forties or fifties with active or convalescent COVID-19. CDR3 sequence: CASGRGTGDQETQYF. The CDR3 DNA sequence: TGTGCCAGCGGGCGGGGGACAGGGGACCAAGAGACCCAGTACTTC.